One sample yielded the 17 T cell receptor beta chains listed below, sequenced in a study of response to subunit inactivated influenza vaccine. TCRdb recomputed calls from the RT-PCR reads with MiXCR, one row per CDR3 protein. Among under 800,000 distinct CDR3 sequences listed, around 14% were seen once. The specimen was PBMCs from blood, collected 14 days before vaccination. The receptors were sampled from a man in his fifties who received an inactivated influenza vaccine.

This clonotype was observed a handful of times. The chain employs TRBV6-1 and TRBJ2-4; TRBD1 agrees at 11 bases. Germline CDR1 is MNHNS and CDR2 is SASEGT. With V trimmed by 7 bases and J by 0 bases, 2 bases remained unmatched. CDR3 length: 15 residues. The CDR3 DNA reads TGTGCCAGCAAGGACAGGGGGCTAGCCAAAAACATTCAGTACTTC. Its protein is CASKDRGLAKNIQYF.

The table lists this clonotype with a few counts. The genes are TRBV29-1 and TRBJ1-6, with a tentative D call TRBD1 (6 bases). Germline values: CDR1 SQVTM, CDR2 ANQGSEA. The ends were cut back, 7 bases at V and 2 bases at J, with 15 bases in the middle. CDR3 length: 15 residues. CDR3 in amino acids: CSDTSRDTYNSPLHF. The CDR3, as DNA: TGCAGCGACACCTCGAGGGACACCTATAATTCACCCCTCCACTTT.

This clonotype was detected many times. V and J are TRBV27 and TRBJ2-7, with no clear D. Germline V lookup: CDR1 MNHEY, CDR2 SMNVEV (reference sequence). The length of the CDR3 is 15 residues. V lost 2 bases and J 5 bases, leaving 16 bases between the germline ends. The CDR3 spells CASSLLVGSSDEQYF. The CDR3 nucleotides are TGTGCCAGCAGTTTACTGGTCGGAAGTTCTGACGAGCAGTACTTC.

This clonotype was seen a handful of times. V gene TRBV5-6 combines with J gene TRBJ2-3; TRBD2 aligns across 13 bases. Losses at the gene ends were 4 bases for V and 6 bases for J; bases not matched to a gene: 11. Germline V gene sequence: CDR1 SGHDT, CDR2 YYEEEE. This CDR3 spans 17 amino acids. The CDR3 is CASSVQLAGGPRDTQYF. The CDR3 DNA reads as TGTGCCAGCAGCGTACAACTAGCGGGAGGGCCAAGGGATACGCAGTATTTT.

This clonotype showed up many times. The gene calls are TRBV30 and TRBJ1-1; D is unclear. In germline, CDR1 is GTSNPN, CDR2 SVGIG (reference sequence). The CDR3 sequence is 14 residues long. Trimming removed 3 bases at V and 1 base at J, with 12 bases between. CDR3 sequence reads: CAWRVDWGNTEAFF. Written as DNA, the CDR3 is TGTGCCTGGAGGGTGGATTGGGGGAACACTGAAGCTTTCTTT. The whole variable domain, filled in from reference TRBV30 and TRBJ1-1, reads SQTIHQWPATLVQPVGSPLSLECTVEGTSNPNLYWYRQAAGRGLQLLFYSVGIGQISSEVPQNLSASRPQDRQFILSSKKLLLSDSGFYLCAWRVDWGNTEAFFGQGTRLTVV.

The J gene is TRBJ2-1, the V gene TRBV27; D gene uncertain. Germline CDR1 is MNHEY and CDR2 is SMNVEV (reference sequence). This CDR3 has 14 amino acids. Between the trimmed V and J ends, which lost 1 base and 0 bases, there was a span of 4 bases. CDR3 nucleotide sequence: TGTGCCAGCAGTTTATTTTTCTCCTACAATGAGCAGTTCTTC. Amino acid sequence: CASSLFFSYNEQFF.

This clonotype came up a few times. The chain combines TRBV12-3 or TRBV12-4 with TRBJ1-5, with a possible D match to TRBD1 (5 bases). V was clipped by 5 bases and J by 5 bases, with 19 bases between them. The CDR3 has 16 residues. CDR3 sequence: CASSPSGRILHQPQHF. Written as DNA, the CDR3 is TGTGCCAGCAGTCCCTCGGGACGTATTCTACATCAGCCCCAGCATTTT.

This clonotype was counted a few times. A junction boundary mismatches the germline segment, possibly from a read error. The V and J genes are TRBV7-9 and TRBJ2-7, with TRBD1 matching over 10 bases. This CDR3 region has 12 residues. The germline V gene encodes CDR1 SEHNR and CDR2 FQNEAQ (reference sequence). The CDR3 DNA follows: TGTGCCAGCAGCTTAACGTCGGACAGGGGGAACTTC. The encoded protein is CASSLTSDRGNF.

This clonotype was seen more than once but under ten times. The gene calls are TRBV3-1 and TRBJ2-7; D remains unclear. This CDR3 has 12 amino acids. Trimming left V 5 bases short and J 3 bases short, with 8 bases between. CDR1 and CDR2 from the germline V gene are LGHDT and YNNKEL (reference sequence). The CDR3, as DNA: TGTGCCAGCAGCGATACATACTACGAGCAGTACTTC. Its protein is CASSDTYYEQYF.

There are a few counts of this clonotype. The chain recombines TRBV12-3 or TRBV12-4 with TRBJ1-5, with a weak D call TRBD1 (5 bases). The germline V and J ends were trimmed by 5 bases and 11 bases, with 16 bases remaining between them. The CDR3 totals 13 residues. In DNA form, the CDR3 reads TGTGCCAGCAGTCTGTCAGGGTTTGGGGCCCAGCATTTT. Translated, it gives CASSLSGFGAQHF.

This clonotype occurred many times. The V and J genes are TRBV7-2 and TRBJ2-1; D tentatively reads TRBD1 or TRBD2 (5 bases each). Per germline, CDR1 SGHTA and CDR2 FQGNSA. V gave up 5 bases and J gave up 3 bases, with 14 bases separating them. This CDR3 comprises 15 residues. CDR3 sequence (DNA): TGTGCCAGCAGCCCAAAAGGGACCGTCTACAATGAGCAGTTCTTC. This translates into CASSPKGTVYNEQFF. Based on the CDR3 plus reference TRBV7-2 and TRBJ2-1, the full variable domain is GAGVSQSPSNKVTEKGKDVELRCDPISGHTALYWYRQSLGQGLEFLIYFQGNSAPDKSGLPSDRFSAERTGGSVSTLTIQRTQQEDSAVYLCASSPKGTVYNEQFFGPGTRLTVL.

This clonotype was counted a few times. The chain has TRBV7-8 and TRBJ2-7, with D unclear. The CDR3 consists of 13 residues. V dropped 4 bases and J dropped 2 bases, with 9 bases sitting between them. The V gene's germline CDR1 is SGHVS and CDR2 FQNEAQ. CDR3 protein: CASSSIPTYEQYF. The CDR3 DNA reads TGTGCCAGCAGCTCCATACCAACCTACGAGCAGTACTTC.

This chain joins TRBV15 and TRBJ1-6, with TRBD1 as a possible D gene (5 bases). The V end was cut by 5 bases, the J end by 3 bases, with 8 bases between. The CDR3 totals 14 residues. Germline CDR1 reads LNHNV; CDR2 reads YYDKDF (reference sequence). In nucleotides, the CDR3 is TGTGCCACCAGCCTGGACATCTATAATTCACCCCTCCACTTT. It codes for CATSLDIYNSPLHF.

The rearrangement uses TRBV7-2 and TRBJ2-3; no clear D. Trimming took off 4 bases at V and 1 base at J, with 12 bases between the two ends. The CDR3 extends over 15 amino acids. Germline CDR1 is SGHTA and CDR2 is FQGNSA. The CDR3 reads CASSSQPRGTDTQYF. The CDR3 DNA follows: TGTGCCAGCAGCTCCCAGCCCCGGGGCACAGATACGCAGTATTTT. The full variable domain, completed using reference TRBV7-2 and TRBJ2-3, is GAGVSQSPSNKVTEKGKDVELRCDPISGHTALYWYRQSLGQGLEFLIYFQGNSAPDKSGLPSDRFSAERTGGSVSTLTIQRTQQEDSAVYLCASSSQPRGTDTQYFGPGTRLTVL.

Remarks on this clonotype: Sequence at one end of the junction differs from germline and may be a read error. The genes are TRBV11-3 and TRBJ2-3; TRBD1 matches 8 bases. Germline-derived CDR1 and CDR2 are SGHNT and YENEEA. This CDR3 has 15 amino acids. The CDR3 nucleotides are TGTGCCAGCAGCCGATCCGGGACAGGCACAGATACGCAGTCTTTT. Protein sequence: CASSRSGTGTDTQSF.

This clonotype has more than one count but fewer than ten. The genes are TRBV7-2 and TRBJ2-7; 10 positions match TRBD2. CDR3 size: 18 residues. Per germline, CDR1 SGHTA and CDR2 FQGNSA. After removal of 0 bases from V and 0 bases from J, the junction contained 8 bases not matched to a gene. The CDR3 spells CASSLAPLAGVSSYEQYF. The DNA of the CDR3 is TGTGCCAGCAGCTTAGCACCTCTAGCGGGGGTCAGCTCCTACGAGCAGTACTTC.

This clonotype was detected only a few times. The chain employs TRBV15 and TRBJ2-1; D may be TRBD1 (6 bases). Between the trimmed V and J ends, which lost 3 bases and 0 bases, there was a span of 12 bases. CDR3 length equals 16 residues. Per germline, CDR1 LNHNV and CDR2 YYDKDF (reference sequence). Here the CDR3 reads CATSRDSQSSYNEQFF. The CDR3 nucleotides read TGTGCCACCAGCAGGGACAGTCAGAGCTCCTACAATGAGCAGTTCTTC.